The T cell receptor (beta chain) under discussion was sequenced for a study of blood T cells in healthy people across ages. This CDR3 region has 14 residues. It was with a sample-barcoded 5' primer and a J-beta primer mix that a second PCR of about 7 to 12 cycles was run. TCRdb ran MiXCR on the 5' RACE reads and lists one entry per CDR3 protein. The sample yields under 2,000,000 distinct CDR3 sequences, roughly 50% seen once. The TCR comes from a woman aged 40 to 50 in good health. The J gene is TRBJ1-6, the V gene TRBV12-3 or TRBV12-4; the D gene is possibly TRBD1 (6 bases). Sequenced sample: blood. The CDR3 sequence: CASDRGVGNSPLHF. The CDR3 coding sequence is TGTGCGTCGGACAGAGGGGTGGGTAATTCACCCCTCCACTTT.